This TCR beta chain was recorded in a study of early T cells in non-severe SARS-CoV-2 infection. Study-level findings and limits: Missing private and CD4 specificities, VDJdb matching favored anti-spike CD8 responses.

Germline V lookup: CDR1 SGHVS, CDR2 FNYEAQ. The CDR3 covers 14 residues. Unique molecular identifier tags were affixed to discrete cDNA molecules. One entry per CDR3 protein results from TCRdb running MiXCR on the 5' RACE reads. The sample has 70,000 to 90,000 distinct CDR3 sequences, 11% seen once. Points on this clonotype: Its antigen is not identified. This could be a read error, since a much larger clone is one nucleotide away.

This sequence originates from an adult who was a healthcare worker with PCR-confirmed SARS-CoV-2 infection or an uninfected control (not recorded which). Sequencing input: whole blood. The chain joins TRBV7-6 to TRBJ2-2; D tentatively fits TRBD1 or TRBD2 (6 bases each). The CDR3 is CVSGQGRVAGELFF. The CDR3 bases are TGTGTCAGCGGGCAGGGGCGCGTCGCCGGGGAGCTGTTTTTT.